This T cell receptor (beta chain) was obtained from a study of T cells expressing NK-cell markers. The overall study: Repertoires of TCR beta were obtained from T cells sorted as CD3+CD56+NKG2C+, CD3+CD56+NKG2C- and CD3+CD56-NKG2C+. HCMV seropositivity characterized most of the eight sequenced donors, and seronegativity one.

Points from the study as a whole: Of the CD8+ T cells in about 6 donors, roughly 1.0-7.5% belonged to dominant NKG2C+ clonotypes. Topping the CD3+CD56-NKG2C+ fraction as well were these clonotypes, in a few donors.

To note about this clonotype: Antigen unknown.

Reanalyzing the 5' RACE reads, TCRdb keeps one entry per CDR3 protein, without DNA. Its clone listing holds 300,000 to 450,000 distinct CDR3 sequences. In germline, CDR1 is SGHAT, CDR2 FQNNGV. CDR3 length equals 18 residues. The TCR originated in a man aged 18 to 69 in good health. Source material: blood T cells: a sorted CD56 or NKG2C T cell subset, CD4+ or CD8+ T cells, or bulk PBMC T cells (not recorded which). The chain carries TRBV11-2 and TRBJ2-7; TCRdb calls TRBD1, which cannot be checked without DNA. The CDR3 region is CASSPVNRAAGTVYEQYF.